Described below is a single T cell receptor beta chain sequence and its context. Its cognate antigen is unknown. Compared with germline, one end of the junction differs, possibly owing to a read error. The data stem from a study of tumor-infiltrating lymphocytes in primary liver carcinoma. Study-wide points: Tumors significantly exceeded blood in top-250-clone fraction (p = 0.039).

Unsorted bulk tissue (roughly 20-31 mg) underwent RNA and DNA co-extraction. Patients underwent surgical resection for primary liver carcinoma. From about 0.5 ug of total RNA, TCR beta-specific cDNA was reverse-transcribed using a constant-region primer. Libraries of TCR beta came from three nested multiplex PCR rounds with slightly modified ARM-PCR. The first two PCR rounds used TRBV1-TRBV30 forward primers with a C-beta reverse primer, nine to ten cycles each. Each CDR3 protein is one row after TCRdb ran MiXCR on the multiplex PCR reads. Of roughly 50,000 distinct CDR3 sequences detected, about 80% appear once; the ten largest clones hold roughly 26%. The CDR3 extends over 13 amino acids.

The sequenced material came from liver tumor tissue from sampling region 2. Subset described: tumor region T2, inferior pole. The chain couples TRBV12-3 or TRBV12-4 to TRBJ2-3, with unresolved D. The clonotype comes from a man aged 35 to 55 with primary liver carcinoma and hepatitis B virus infection. The CDR3 DNA reads TGTGCCAGCACTTTAGACGGGCGAGATACGCAGTATTTT. As protein: CASTLDGRDTQYF.